This record looks at one T cell receptor beta chain sequence and its context. Its antigen is still unknown. These data belong to a study of T cells in localized non-small cell lung cancer. The study's findings and limits: Highest T cell clonality was seen in uninvolved adjacent lung, surpassing that measured in tumor. Adjacent lung exhibited a median of about 50 among the 100 most abundant tumor clones.

J lost 7 bases, V lost 5 bases, and 12 bases had no gene match. Germline assignment: CDR1 SGHAT and CDR2 FQNNGV. CDR3 size: 16 residues. Assay: immunoSEQ multiplex PCR; the TCRdb copy retains only in-frame clones and omits some. The table records over 45,000 clones, 60% to 85% of them present only once. V usage is TRBV11-2 and J usage is TRBJ1-4; 8 nucleotides align to TRBD1. The TCR originated in a man between 40 and 70 years old with stage I squamous cell lung carcinoma. The source was peripheral blood, collected before any cancer treatment. CDR3 nucleotide sequence: TGTGCCAGCAGCCGACAGGGGCTGGGAGAGGTTGAAAAACTGTTTTTT. This gives the protein CASSRQGLGEVEKLFF.